This T cell receptor beta chain was captured by sequencing in a study of blood T cell repertoires in COVID-19. Background on the study: The study drew acute and convalescent COVID-19 samples from the United States, Italy and Spain. Nucleic acid was either cDNA or gDNA, and it came from T cells, B-cell-depleted T cells, or PBMCs.

V lost 2 bases to trimming and J lost 3 bases, with 11 bases between them. CDR1 and CDR2 (germline): SGHRS, YFSETQ. This CDR3 is 14 amino acids long. In the original analysis: Quantification of nucleated cells was approximated via reference gene primer amplification. The data were produced by immunoSEQ multiplex PCR, yet TCRdb's version contains in-frame clones alone and is incomplete. The V and J calls and clone size come from that table; D and trimming were worked out from the DNA. The table lists fewer than 150,000 clones, 90% of them singletons. The sequencing input was peripheral blood. The sequence came from a woman older than 75 with acute or convalescent COVID-19. This chain uses TRBV5-1 with TRBJ2-5, with D tentatively TRBD1 (6 bases). In nucleotides, the CDR3 is TGCGCCAGCAGCTTAGGGGACACCGAAGAGACCCAGTACTTC. It yields the protein CASSLGDTEETQYF.